The next 9 T cell receptor beta chains were all read from a single sample in a study of shared clonotypes between healthy human individuals. The protocol was immunoSEQ multiplex PCR, while the TCRdb copy is restricted to in-frame clones and leaves out a portion. The sample shows 800,000 to 950,000 clones, about 96% of them seen only once. Terminally differentiated effector memory CD45RA+ cells were excluded from the naive CD8 cells, which were CD45RO-negative and positively selected for CCR7. The sample consisted of naive CD8+ T cells sorted from blood. The source of these receptors is a man aged 25 to 40 in good health.

V is TRBV7-8 and J is TRBJ2-1; 9 nucleotides agree with TRBD2. V trimming: 0 bases; J trimming: 8 bases; junction bases outside the gene matches: 5. CDR3 length: 15 amino acids. From germline, CDR1 is SGHVS and CDR2 FQNEAQ. DNA for the CDR3: TGTGCCAGCAGCTTAGCTAGCGGGAGCTCATATGAGCAGTTCTTC. Protein product: CASSLASGSSYEQFF.

The chain uses TRBV19 and TRBJ2-7; D may be TRBD1 (5 bases). The CDR3 contains 13 residues. CDR1 and CDR2 from the germline V gene are LNHDA and SQIVND (reference sequence). The V gene lost 5 bases and the J gene lost 3 bases, with 11 bases spanning the gap. Here the CDR3 DNA reads TGTGCCAGTAGTGTAGGACATAACTACGAGCAGTACTTC. This codes for CASSVGHNYEQYF.

The gene calls are TRBV9 and TRBJ2-2; the D is unclear. The V gene lost 0 bases and the J gene lost 6 bases, with 9 bases spanning the gap. Looked up from germline, CDR1 is SGDLS and CDR2 is YYNGEE. The CDR3 has 14 amino acids. CDR3 protein: CASSVEGSPGELFF. The DNA for the CDR3 is TGTGCCAGCAGCGTAGAAGGTTCCCCCGGGGAGCTGTTTTTT.

The rearrangement uses TRBV27 and TRBJ2-7; 8 positions match TRBD1. The V gene's germline CDR1 is MNHEY and CDR2 SMNVEV (reference sequence). The CDR3 extends over 16 amino acids. With 0 bases clipped from V and 4 bases from J, the junction kept 8 bases outside the gene matches. The CDR3 DNA follows: TGTGCCAGCAGTTTATCGAGACAGGGGTTAAGGTACGAGCAGTACTTC. Amino acid sequence: CASSLSRQGLRYEQYF.

This chain links TRBV6-1 with TRBJ2-3, with 7 bases fitting TRBD2. Germline CDR1 MNHNS, CDR2 SASEGT. The V segment lost 3 bases and the J segment 2 bases; nucleotides outside the gene matches: 8. This CDR3 is 16 amino acids long. The CDR3 coding sequence is TGTGCCAGCAGTGACTGGCTAGCGGAATCCACAGATACGCAGTATTTT. It translates to CASSDWLAESTDTQYF.

This chain uses TRBV27 with TRBJ1-2; D ambiguous. Between the trimmed V and J ends, which lost 4 bases and 1 base, there was a span of 10 bases. CDR1 is MNHEY, CDR2 SMNVEV, per germline (reference sequence). The CDR3 length is 14 residues. The CDR3 reads CASSSPRHNYGYTF. CDR3 nucleotides: TGTGCCAGCAGTTCCCCACGGCATAACTATGGCTACACCTTC.

The chain employs TRBV18 and TRBJ2-1; 7 bases line up with TRBD1. After removal of 1 base from V and 12 bases from J, the junction contained 3 bases not matched to a gene. The germline gives CDR1 KGHSH, CDR2 LQKENI. The CDR3 runs to 12 residues. The CDR3 sequence is CASSPLAGGQFF. The CDR3 nucleotides are TGTGCCAGCTCACCACTCGCAGGGGGGCAGTTCTTC.

For this clone: Other DNA sequences in this sample translate to the same CDR3. This chain links TRBV7-9 with TRBJ2-1; D not certain. Germline V gene sequence: CDR1 SEHNR, CDR2 FQNEAQ (reference sequence). The V gene lost 4 bases and the J gene lost 8 bases, with 6 bases spanning the gap. The CDR3 spans 11 residues. The CDR3 coding sequence is TGTGCCAGCAGCTCCGACTATGAGCAGTTCTTC. Its translation: CASSSDYEQFF. The variable domain in full, with the rest retrieved from reference TRBV7-9 and TRBJ2-1, is DTGVSQNPRHKITKRGQNVTFRCDPISEHNRLYWYRQTLGQGPEFLTYFQNEAQLEKSRLLSDRFSAERPKGSFSTLEIQRTEQGDSAMYLCASSSDYEQFFGPGTRLTVL.

The chain recombines TRBV7-2 with TRBJ1-2, with D unresolved. V lost 1 base and J lost 4, with 13 bases in between. The CDR3 is 15 amino acids. Germline values: CDR1 SGHTA, CDR2 FQGNSA. CDR3 bases: TGTGCCAGCAGCTTAGAAACCATATCGGTCTATGGCTACACCTTC. It is translated as CASSLETISVYGYTF.